Listed below are T cell receptor beta chains from one sample, sequenced in a study of post-analysis software for immune sequencing data. From the PCR reads, TCRdb called clonotypes with MiXCR, one entry per CDR3 protein. The data show some 370,000 distinct CDR3 sequences, with roughly 38% seen just once and 13% held by the top ten. The sequenced sample was blood. The receptor source for this set is a girl aged 10 to 17 with multiple sclerosis. The CDR3 runs from the conserved cysteine through the conserved F or W. The D gene is left open where the match is weak. Clone size is given for some rows only: seen once, a few or many times, or a class if the clone is expanded.

size	D	V	J	CDR3	DNA
.	TRBD1	TRBV12-3/TRBV12-4	TRBJ1-1	CASSFRVQGHAFF	TGTGCCAGCAGTTTCAGGGTACAGGGGCATGCTTTCTTT
few	TRBD1	TRBV7-9	TRBJ1-1	CASSLGQGGGEAFF	TGTGCCAGCAGCTTGGGACAGGGAGGAGGTGAAGCTTTCTTT
.	.	TRBV28	TRBJ2-7	CASSPGGTGNYEQYF	TGTGCCAGCAGTCCGGGGGGGACAGGCAACTACGAGCAGTACTTC
.	.	TRBV5-1	TRBJ1-2	CAGSLLGIYGYTF	TGCGCCGGCAGCTTGCTGGGAATCTATGGCTACACCTTC
.	.	TRBV7-9	TRBJ2-3	CASSLKGSSTDTQYF	TGTGCCAGCAGCCTGAAGGGGTCTAGCACAGATACGCAGTATTTT
.	.	TRBV7-9	TRBJ2-7	CASSGRLESPYEQYF	TGTGCCAGCAGCGGAAGGCTAGAAAGTCCCTACGAGCAGTACTTC
.	TRBD2	TRBV4-3	TRBJ2-7	CASSQGLAGGTYEQYF	TGCGCCAGCAGCCAAGGCCTAGCGGGGGGAACCTACGAGCAGTACTTC
medium-sized	.	TRBV7-9	TRBJ2-1	CASSPRGEQFF	TGTGCCAGCAGCCCCCGGGGTGAGCAGTTCTTC
.	.	TRBV7-2	TRBJ2-5	CASSNTQELQETQYF	TGTGCCAGCAGCAACACGCAGGAACTCCAAGAGACCCAGTACTTC
.	TRBD1	TRBV9	TRBJ1-2	CASSPQTGDGYTF	TGTGCCAGCAGCCCTCAGACAGGGGACGGCTACACCTTC
.	.	TRBV4-3	TRBJ1-2	CASSPSGPPYGYTF	TGCGCCAGCAGCCCTTCTGGGCCACCCTATGGCTACACCTTC
few	.	TRBV27	TRBJ2-3	CASSLSRGDTQYF	TGTGCCAGCAGTTTATCTCGGGGGGATACGCAGTATTTT
.	.	TRBV6-6	TRBJ2-7	CASSYSPLESSYEQYF	TGTGCCAGCAGTTATTCCCCACTGGAGAGCTCCTACGAGCAGTACTTC
few	.	TRBV7-2	TRBJ1-2	CASSSPDGGWHYGYTF	TGTGCCAGCAGCTCACCTGATGGGGGTTGGCACTATGGCTACACCTTC
few	TRBD2	TRBV20-1	TRBJ2-6	CSAERGITGGANVLTF	TGCAGTGCTGAGCGGGGGATAACGGGTGGGGCCAACGTCCTGACTTTC
once	TRBD1	TRBV7-9	TRBJ1-4	CASSQDREVEKLFF	TGTGCCAGCAGTCAGGACAGGGAGGTTGAAAAACTGTTTTTT
few	.	TRBV11-1	TRBJ2-1	CASSSSGTGKGEQFF	TGTGCCAGCAGCTCCTCCGGGACCGGGAAGGGTGAGCAGTTCTTC
many	.	TRBV12-3/TRBV12-4	TRBJ1-2	CASSRDRLNYGYTF	TGTGCCAGCAGTCGAGACAGACTAAACTATGGCTACACCTTC
.	.	TRBV12-3/TRBV12-4	TRBJ2-7	CASSLVGLEYEQYF	TGTGCCAGCAGTTTAGTGGGGCTTGAGTACGAGCAGTACTTC
.	.	TRBV7-9	TRBJ1-2	CASSLDSPGYGYTF	TGTGCCAGCAGCTTAGACTCACCGGGCTATGGCTACACCTTC
.	.	TRBV21-1	TRBJ1-5	CASSKGPWSGIRRNQPQHF	TGTGCCAGCAGCAAAGGCCCGTGGTCGGGGATTAGGCGCAATCAGCCCCAGCATTTT